This passage covers 2 T cell receptor beta chains from one sample sequenced in a study of identical twins. MiXCR, run by TCRdb on the 5' RACE reads, gives a single entry per CDR3 protein. The sample lists around 570,000 distinct CDR3 sequences; around a tenth were seen once. The same data also went into a second study, on yellow fever vaccine responses in identical twins.

Material: PBMCs. The receptor set was obtained from a woman aged 18 to 35 in good health.

In this sample, this clonotype turned up a few times. The V and J genes are TRBV5-1 and TRBJ2-3; the D gene is possibly TRBD1 (5 bases). The CDR3 sequence is 14 residues long. V shed 7 bases and J shed 0 bases, with 12 bases lying between them. Germline lookup yields CDR1 SGHRS and CDR2 YFSETQ. The CDR3 here is CASGWGPSTDTQYF. The CDR3 bases are TGCGCCAGCGGTTGGGGCCCTAGCACAGATACGCAGTATTTT.

The table lists this clonotype with many counts. The V and J genes are TRBV6-1 and TRBJ2-5; 11 nucleotides align to TRBD2. The CDR3 contains 15 residues. The trim removed 6 bases at V and 6 bases at J, leaving 9 bases unmatched. Germline CDR1 reads MNHNS; CDR2 reads SASEGT. CDR3 amino acids: CASSDSGRARKTQYF. CDR3 coding DNA: TGTGCCAGCAGCGATAGCGGGAGGGCCAGGAAGACCCAGTACTTC.